Below, 20 T cell receptor beta chains from the same sample are listed, as sequenced in a study of blood T cell repertoires in COVID-19. This table comes from immunoSEQ multiplex PCR, and its TCRdb copy is limited to in-frame clones, with some not included. There are over 150,000 clones in the sample; around 74% occur only once, and roughly 3.1% lies in the top ten. The sequenced material came from peripheral blood. Receptors were obtained from a man between 65 and 85 years old with acute or convalescent COVID-19.

The CDR3 nucleotides read TGTGCCAGCATCGGTGGAGGCGAAAAACTGTTTTTT. It codes for CASIGGGEKLFF. The V call is TRBV27, the J call TRBJ1-4, with D unclear. Between the trimmed V and J ends, which lost 7 bases and 8 bases, there was a span of 11 bases. Germline lookup yields CDR1 MNHEY and CDR2 SMNVEV (reference sequence). This CDR3 region has 12 residues. The full variable domain, with the rest looked up from reference TRBV27 and TRBJ1-4, is EAQVTQNPRYLITVTGKKLTVTCSQNMNHEYMSWYRQDPGLGLRQIYYSMNVEVTDKGDVPEGYKVSRKEKRNFPLILESPSPNQTSLYFCASIGGGEKLFFGSGTQLSVL.

The chain joins TRBV6-5 to TRBJ1-2; 7 bases are a match to TRBD1. The V gene's germline CDR1 is MNHEY and CDR2 SVGAGI. The CDR3 spans 14 residues. J was trimmed by 5 bases and V by 5 bases; bases with no gene match: 8. The CDR3: CASSTAGTDYGYTF. As DNA, the CDR3 is TGTGCCAGCAGTACGGCCGGGACAGATTATGGCTACACCTTC.

The J gene is TRBJ1-6, the V gene TRBV27, with D unresolved. Germline V CDR1 and CDR2: MNHEY, SMNVEV (reference sequence). Trimming removed 3 bases at V and 2 bases at J, with 17 bases between. CDR3 length: 18 amino acids. CDR3 coding DNA: TGTGCCAGCAGTTTTGCACCAGTCAGGTTCACCTATAATTCACCCCTCCACTTT. It yields the protein CASSFAPVRFTYNSPLHF.

V and J are TRBV29-1 and TRBJ2-1; 10 positions agree with TRBD2. J lost 7 bases, V lost 3 bases, and 6 bases had no gene match. Per germline, CDR1 SQVTM and CDR2 ANQGSEA. The CDR3 covers 14 residues. The CDR3 sequence is CSVDRLAGINEQFF. The CDR3 coding sequence is TGCAGCGTTGATAGACTAGCGGGTATAAATGAGCAGTTCTTC.

The chain uses TRBV29-1 and TRBJ2-6, with D unresolved. The CDR3 spans 15 residues. Trimming pared 4 bases from V and 2 bases from J, leaving 12 bases between. The V gene's germline CDR1 is SQVTM and CDR2 ANQGSEA. The CDR3 nucleotides read TGCAGCGTTGTGAGTGGTTCGGCTGGGGCCAACGTCCTGACTTTC. Translated: CSVVSGSAGANVLTF.

The chain carries TRBV27 and TRBJ2-7, with 7 nucleotides matching TRBD2. The CDR3 runs to 12 residues. CDR1 and CDR2 (germline): MNHEY, SMNVEV (reference sequence). V was pared by 7 bases and J by 3 bases, with 3 bases of the junction left unmatched. In DNA, the CDR3 is TGTGCCAGCATTCGGGGGGTCTACGAGCAGTACTTC. This encodes CASIRGVYEQYF.

V and J are TRBV9 and TRBJ1-2, with D hard to call. CDR1 and CDR2 (germline): SGDLS, YYNGEE. The V end was cut by 4 bases, the J end by 4 bases, with 20 bases between. The CDR3 consists of 16 residues. The CDR3 DNA is TGTGCCAGCAGCCGGCGGGCGACGGAGACCTTCTATGGCTACACCTTC. Its translation: CASSRRATETFYGYTF.

The chain recombines TRBV28 with TRBJ1-2; no clear D. V shed 3 bases and J shed 3 bases, with 8 bases lying between them. This CDR3 is 13 amino acids long. The germline V gene has CDR1 MDHEN and CDR2 SYDVKM. CDR3 in amino acids: CASSFQAYYGYTF. The CDR3 region has the DNA TGTGCCAGCAGTTTCCAGGCATACTATGGCTACACCTTC.

This chain connects TRBV5-8 to TRBJ2-3; possible D gene TRBD1, 6 bases. V was clipped by 5 bases and J by 11 bases, with 12 bases between them. There are 11 residues in the CDR3. Germline V gene sequence: CDR1 SGHTS, CDR2 YDEGEE. CDR3 amino acids: CASRQGLGQYF. The CDR3 bases are TGTGCCAGCAGGCAGGGGCTCGGGCAGTATTTT.

The chain combines TRBV2 with TRBJ2-1; TRBD1 aligns across 9 bases. V shed 3 bases, J shed 8 bases, and the junction held 5 bases outside the gene matches. The CDR3 contains 14 residues. The germline V gene encodes CDR1 SNHLY and CDR2 FYNNEI. The CDR3 here is CASSDGTGRDEQFF. In DNA, the CDR3 is TGTGCCAGCAGTGACGGGACAGGGCGCGATGAGCAGTTCTTC.

CDR3 sequence (DNA): TGTGCCAGCAGCGCCACATTCGGGAGCTCGGAGCAGTACTTC. Its protein product is CASSATFGSSEQYF. V and J are TRBV9 and TRBJ2-7; possibly TRBD2 for D (6 bases). Germline lookup yields CDR1 SGDLS and CDR2 YYNGEE. CDR3 length equals 14 residues. V was clipped by 3 bases and J by 7 bases, with 17 bases between them.

The chain is built from TRBV7-3 and TRBJ2-5; 8 bases agree with TRBD1. CDR3 length: 17 amino acids. J was trimmed by 1 base and V by 7 bases; bases with no gene match: 14. Germline CDR1 and CDR2: SGHTA and FQGTGA. CDR3: CASIVRDRRPVQETQYF. The CDR3 region has the DNA TGTGCCAGCATCGTCCGGGACAGGCGACCAGTCCAAGAGACCCAGTACTTC.

This clone showed up just a few times. The chain employs TRBV5-1 and TRBJ2-1; D is ambiguous. Trimming left V 1 base short and J 6 bases short, with 2 bases between. The CDR3 is made up of 11 amino acids. CDR1 and CDR2 from the germline V gene are SGHRS and YFSETQ. CDR3 region: CASSLLNEQFF. In nucleotides, the CDR3 is TGCGCCAGCAGCTTGCTCAATGAGCAGTTCTTC.

This clone has more than one count but fewer than ten. The chain is built from TRBV9 and TRBJ2-7; 9 bases align to TRBD1. The CDR3 consists of 17 residues. Germline V gene lookup returns CDR1 SGDLS and CDR2 YYNGEE. V lost 0 bases and J lost 6; bases outside the gene matches: 13. CDR3 nucleotides: TGTGCCAGCAGCGTAGACATCCCGGGACAGGGTGGGTTCGAGCAGTACTTC. Protein product: CASSVDIPGQGGFEQYF.

The rearrangement uses TRBV4-1 and TRBJ2-1; 8 bases are a match to TRBD1. V dropped 4 bases and J dropped 7; count of bases not matched to a gene: 9. Germline V gene lookup returns CDR1 MGHRA and CDR2 YSYEKL. This CDR3 is built from 15 residues. This CDR3 is CASSLDRGLKNEQFF. CDR3 nucleotide sequence: TGCGCCAGCAGCCTCGACAGGGGTTTAAAAAATGAGCAGTTCTTC.

This clone has more than one count but fewer than ten. The chain combines TRBV18 with TRBJ2-7; TRBD2 aligns across 14 bases. Per germline, CDR1 KGHSH and CDR2 LQKENI. The CDR3 extends over 18 amino acids. The V segment lost 3 bases and the J segment 3 bases; nucleotides outside the gene matches: 10. The CDR3 region has the DNA TGTGCCAGCTCACCCAGGACTAGCGGGGGGCTGGGGTTCTACGAGCAGTACTTC. Amino acid sequence: CASSPRTSGGLGFYEQYF. Complete variable domain (other parts from reference TRBV18 and TRBJ2-7): NAGVMQNPRHLVRRRGQEARLRCSPMKGHSHVYWYRQLPEEGLKFMVYLQKENIIDESGMPKERFSAEFPKEGPSILRIQQVVRGDSAAYFCASSPRTSGGLGFYEQYFGPGTRLTVT.

This rearrangement joins TRBV6-2 or TRBV6-3 to TRBJ2-5, with D possibly matching TRBD1 (6 bases). The germline V gene has CDR1 MNHEY and CDR2 SVGEGT. Trimming left V 2 bases short and J 5 bases short, with 30 bases between. CDR3 length: 20 residues. This CDR3 is CASSYGLRSLGHPDGETQYF. Written as DNA, the CDR3 is TGTGCCAGCAGTTACGGACTGAGAAGTCTGGGACATCCCGACGGGGAGACCCAGTACTTC.

This clone was seen only a few times. V usage is TRBV14 and J usage is TRBJ2-3; perhaps TRBD2 as D (5 bases). V was pared by 4 bases and J by 1 base, with 12 bases between. The CDR3 extends over 15 amino acids. Germline lookup yields CDR1 SGHDN and CDR2 FVKESK. CDR3: CASSPRDRGTDTQYF. The CDR3, as DNA: TGTGCCAGCAGCCCCCGGGATAGAGGCACAGATACGCAGTATTTT.

This clone has just one count. CDR3 sequence: CASRLAGASNEQFF. In DNA, the CDR3 is TGTGCCAGCCGACTGGCGGGAGCTTCCAATGAGCAGTTCTTC. The chain uses TRBV18 and TRBJ2-1, with 7 bases fitting TRBD2. The V gene's germline CDR1 is KGHSH and CDR2 LQKENI. CDR3 size: 14 residues. V dropped 8 bases and J dropped 6; count of bases not matched to a gene: 10.

The chain has TRBV2 and TRBJ1-2; D is ambiguous. V lost 4 bases to trimming and J lost 7 bases, with 10 bases between them. CDR3 length: 12 residues. The germline CDR1 and CDR2 sequences are SNHLY and FYNNEI. CDR3 nucleotides: TGTGCCAGCAGTGCGCGGGCCTCTGGCTACACCTTC. It yields the protein CASSARASGYTF.